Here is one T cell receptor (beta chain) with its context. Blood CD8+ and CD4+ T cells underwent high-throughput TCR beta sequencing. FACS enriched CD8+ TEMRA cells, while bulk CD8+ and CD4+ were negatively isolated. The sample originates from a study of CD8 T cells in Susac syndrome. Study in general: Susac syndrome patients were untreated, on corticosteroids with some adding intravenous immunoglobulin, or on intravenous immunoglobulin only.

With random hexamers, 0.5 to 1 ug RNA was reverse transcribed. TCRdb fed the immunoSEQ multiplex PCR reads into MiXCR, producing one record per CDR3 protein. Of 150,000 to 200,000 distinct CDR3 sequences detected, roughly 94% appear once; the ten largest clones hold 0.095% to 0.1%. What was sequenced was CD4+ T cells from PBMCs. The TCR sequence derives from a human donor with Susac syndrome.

CDR3 nucleotide sequence: TGTGCCAGCAGCCTACGACTGATCCGGACCAACACCGGGGAGCTGTTTTTT. Residues: CASSLRLIRTNTGELFF. The chain has TRBV3-1 and TRBJ2-2, with D uncertain. The CDR3 extends over 17 amino acids. The V end was cut by 4 bases, the J end by 2 bases, with 17 bases between. CDR1 and CDR2 from the germline V gene are LGHDT and YNNKEL (reference sequence).